This is a list of T cell receptor beta chains from one sample in a study of T cell repertoires in cytomegalovirus infection. Each CDR3 protein is one row after TCRdb ran MiXCR on the reads. The sample lists about 300,000 distinct CDR3 sequences; about 26% were seen once. The material sequenced was PBMCs. These receptors originate from a human donor in good health (CMV status not recorded). Some clones in this sample may be carry-over from other donors' samples. CDR3s include the opening cysteine and the closing phenylalanine or tryptophan. Each record gives: V gene, D gene, J gene, clone size, CDR3 DNA, CDR3 protein. D genes are given only for firm matches. Some rows mark clone size as missing; the rest say once, few, many or name a class of expanded clone.

V gene: TRBV20-1
D gene: .
J gene: TRBJ1-2
clone size: once
CDR3 DNA: TGCAGTGCTAGAGGTCGGGCTAACTATGGCTACACCTTC
CDR3 protein: CSARGRANYGYTF

V gene: TRBV3-1
D gene: TRBD2
J gene: TRBJ2-1
clone size: few
CDR3 DNA: TGTGCCAGCAGCCGCTTCACTAGCGGGAGCCACAATGAGCAGTTCTTC
CDR3 protein: CASSRFTSGSHNEQFF

V gene: TRBV7-2
D gene: .
J gene: TRBJ1-4
clone size: many
CDR3 DNA: TGTGCCAGCAGCTTAGCGAAGACAGGTGGCGAAAAACTGTTTTTT
CDR3 protein: CASSLAKTGGEKLFF

V gene: TRBV11-2
D gene: .
J gene: TRBJ2-7
clone size: .
CDR3 DNA: TGTGCCAGCAGCTCTGGGGTGGACCCTATCACCTACGAGCAGTACTTC
CDR3 protein: CASSSGVDPITYEQYF

V gene: TRBV28
D gene: TRBD1
J gene: TRBJ1-2
clone size: many
CDR3 DNA: TGTGCCAGCAGTCTAAGACAGGGAAGACTGAATGGCTACACCTTC
CDR3 protein: CASSLRQGRLNGYTF

V gene: TRBV28
D gene: TRBD2
J gene: TRBJ2-1
clone size: few
CDR3 DNA: TGTGCCAGCGGCTACGGACTAGCGGGAGGGCCCGAGCAGTTCTTC
CDR3 protein: CASGYGLAGGPEQFF

V gene: TRBV7-2
D gene: .
J gene: TRBJ1-2
clone size: many
CDR3 DNA: TGTGCCAGCAGTCCAACTACAGGTCTTGGCTACACCTTC
CDR3 protein: CASSPTTGLGYTF

V gene: TRBV7-6
D gene: .
J gene: TRBJ1-4
clone size: .
CDR3 DNA: TGTGCCAGCAGCCCCTTTTTGGCCGGGGGTATGTTTTTT
CDR3 protein: CASSPFLAGGMFF

V gene: TRBV29-1
D gene: .
J gene: TRBJ1-1
clone size: .
CDR3 DNA: TGCAGCGTTGAAATGCAGGGGAGCACTGAAGCTTTCTTT
CDR3 protein: CSVEMQGSTEAFF

V gene: TRBV11-3
D gene: TRBD2
J gene: TRBJ2-3
clone size: few
CDR3 DNA: TGTGCCAGCAGCTTAGGCACTAGCGGGGGAGGTAATACGCAGTATTTT
CDR3 protein: CASSLGTSGGGNTQYF

V gene: TRBV7-3
D gene: TRBD2
J gene: TRBJ2-3
clone size: few
CDR3 DNA: TGTGCCAGCAGCTTAATGCCTGGTGGAGGCGGGGGAACAGATACGCAGTATTTT
CDR3 protein: CASSLMPGGGGGTDTQYF

V gene: TRBV6-2/TRBV6-3
D gene: .
J gene: TRBJ2-7
clone size: .
CDR3 DNA: TGTGCCAGCACCCCTCCAGGGAGCTCCTACGAGCAGTACTTC
CDR3 protein: CASTPPGSSYEQYF

V gene: TRBV28
D gene: .
J gene: TRBJ1-4
clone size: .
CDR3 DNA: TGTGCCAGCAGTTTATGGGGGCAGGGCTCTAATGAAAAACTGTTTTTT
CDR3 protein: CASSLWGQGSNEKLFF

V gene: TRBV2
D gene: .
J gene: TRBJ2-4
clone size: .
CDR3 DNA: TGTGCCAGCGGTGGAGCTGGTGCTTACTTC
CDR3 protein: CASGGAGAYF

V gene: TRBV7-2
D gene: TRBD1
J gene: TRBJ1-2
clone size: .
CDR3 DNA: TGTGCCAGCAGCTTCTTGCGTCAGGGGGGCTATGGCTACACCTTC
CDR3 protein: CASSFLRQGGYGYTF

V gene: TRBV11-2
D gene: .
J gene: TRBJ2-7
clone size: .
CDR3 DNA: TGTGCCAGCAGCTCCCGGGACCGGGCTCCCTACGAGCAGTACTTC
CDR3 protein: CASSSRDRAPYEQYF

V gene: TRBV7-2
D gene: TRBD2
J gene: TRBJ2-1
clone size: many
CDR3 DNA: TGTGCCAGCAGCGCAAGGACTAGCGGAACCAATGAGCAGTTCTTC
CDR3 protein: CASSARTSGTNEQFF

V gene: TRBV6-2/TRBV6-3
D gene: TRBD2
J gene: TRBJ2-7
clone size: .
CDR3 DNA: TGTGCCAGCAGTATTCCCGGGACTAGCGGGATTGGTGAGCAGTACTTC
CDR3 protein: CASSIPGTSGIGEQYF

V gene: TRBV7-9
D gene: .
J gene: TRBJ2-1
clone size: many
CDR3 DNA: TGTGCCAGCAGCTCCGGACAGAGCTCCTACAATGAGCAGTTCTTC
CDR3 protein: CASSSGQSSYNEQFF

V gene: TRBV7-2
D gene: TRBD1
J gene: TRBJ1-5
clone size: few
CDR3 DNA: TGTGCCAGCAGCTTAGTGGGACAGGGGAATCAGCCCCAGCATTTT
CDR3 protein: CASSLVGQGNQPQHF

V gene: TRBV6-2/TRBV6-3
D gene: .
J gene: TRBJ2-1
clone size: few
CDR3 DNA: TGTGCCAGCAGTACGGAGCGGCCCTACAATGAGCAGTTCTTC
CDR3 protein: CASSTERPYNEQFF

V gene: TRBV7-2
D gene: .
J gene: TRBJ1-3
clone size: .
CDR3 DNA: TGTGCCAGCAGCCCGGGACGGCCCTCTGGAAACACCATATATTTT
CDR3 protein: CASSPGRPSGNTIYF

V gene: TRBV24-1
D gene: TRBD1
J gene: TRBJ2-7
clone size: .
CDR3 DNA: TGTGCCACCAGTCCGGGGGACAGGGACTCCTACGAGCAGTACTTC
CDR3 protein: CATSPGDRDSYEQYF

V gene: TRBV6-1
D gene: TRBD1
J gene: TRBJ2-1
clone size: few
CDR3 DNA: TGTGCCAGCCACCGTCCGGGACAGGGGACCGATGAGCAGTTCTTC
CDR3 protein: CASHRPGQGTDEQFF

V gene: TRBV19
D gene: .
J gene: TRBJ2-5
clone size: few
CDR3 DNA: TGTGCCAGTAGTTCTTGGGATAGACAAGAGACCCAGTACTTC
CDR3 protein: CASSSWDRQETQYF

V gene: TRBV5-1
D gene: .
J gene: TRBJ2-3
clone size: few
CDR3 DNA: TGCGCCAGCAGCTTGCACGGAAAAAGCACAGATACGCAGTATTTT
CDR3 protein: CASSLHGKSTDTQYF

V gene: TRBV29-1
D gene: .
J gene: TRBJ2-5
clone size: .
CDR3 DNA: TGCAGCGTTGGGGGTCGGGTTAAGGGAGAGACCCAGTACTTC
CDR3 protein: CSVGGRVKGETQYF

V gene: TRBV11-2
D gene: .
J gene: TRBJ2-2
clone size: .
CDR3 DNA: TGTGCCAGCAGCTTAAGCTGGGGGCCCGGGGAGCTGTTTTTT
CDR3 protein: CASSLSWGPGELFF

V gene: TRBV28
D gene: .
J gene: TRBJ2-2
clone size: few
CDR3 DNA: TGTGCCAGCAGTTTTCCCCTGGGTGGGCCCACCCCGACCGGGGAGCTGTTTTTT
CDR3 protein: CASSFPLGGPTPTGELFF

V gene: TRBV18
D gene: .
J gene: TRBJ2-3
clone size: .
CDR3 DNA: TGTGCCAGCTCACCACTCCGAGGGGATACGCAGTATTTT
CDR3 protein: CASSPLRGDTQYF

V gene: TRBV5-6
D gene: .
J gene: TRBJ2-1
clone size: .
CDR3 DNA: TGTGCCAGCAGCTTGCGCAGGGCGTACAATGAGCAGTTCTTC
CDR3 protein: CASSLRRAYNEQFF

V gene: TRBV7-9
D gene: .
J gene: TRBJ2-1
clone size: few
CDR3 DNA: TGTGCCAGCAGCTATCCCGACTGGGCCAATGAGCAGTTCTTC
CDR3 protein: CASSYPDWANEQFF

V gene: TRBV7-3
D gene: .
J gene: TRBJ2-3
clone size: .
CDR3 DNA: TGTGCCAGCAGCTTAACGTTGGGGAACACGCAGTATTTT
CDR3 protein: CASSLTLGNTQYF

V gene: TRBV7-2
D gene: TRBD1
J gene: TRBJ2-6
clone size: many
CDR3 DNA: TGTGCCAGCAGCAGAGGGACAGGGCCCGGCTCTGGGGCCAACGTCCTGACTTTC
CDR3 protein: CASSRGTGPGSGANVLTF

V gene: TRBV7-9
D gene: TRBD1
J gene: TRBJ2-3
clone size: .
CDR3 DNA: TGTGCCAGCAGCCGGGGACAGGGAAGCGCAGATACGCAGTATTTT
CDR3 protein: CASSRGQGSADTQYF

V gene: TRBV20-1
D gene: .
J gene: TRBJ2-5
clone size: .
CDR3 DNA: TGCAGTGCTACCTCCGATAGGGGGATCCAAGAGACCCAGTACTTC
CDR3 protein: CSATSDRGIQETQYF

V gene: TRBV5-4
D gene: TRBD1
J gene: TRBJ1-1
clone size: few
CDR3 DNA: TGTGCCAGCAGCAACTATGACAGGGGGCTTGAAGCTTTCTTT
CDR3 protein: CASSNYDRGLEAFF

V gene: TRBV18
D gene: .
J gene: TRBJ1-5
clone size: .
CDR3 DNA: TGTGCCAGCTCACCGGAGTCGAACAGGGACCAGCCCCAGCATTTT
CDR3 protein: CASSPESNRDQPQHF

V gene: TRBV7-9
D gene: .
J gene: TRBJ2-2
clone size: .
CDR3 DNA: TGTGCCAGCAGCTTTCTAGCTGCTAACACCGGGGAGCTGTTTTTT
CDR3 protein: CASSFLAANTGELFF

V gene: TRBV24-1
D gene: .
J gene: TRBJ2-3
clone size: few
CDR3 DNA: TGTGCCACCAGTGACCTCGGACAGCGAGGGACAGATACGCAGTATTTT
CDR3 protein: CATSDLGQRGTDTQYF

V gene: TRBV28
D gene: TRBD1
J gene: TRBJ1-2
clone size: few
CDR3 DNA: TGTGCCAGCAGGCCACCGGGACAGGGTTATGGCTACACCTTC
CDR3 protein: CASRPPGQGYGYTF

V gene: TRBV12-3/TRBV12-4
D gene: .
J gene: TRBJ1-2
clone size: few
CDR3 DNA: TGTGCCAGCAGTTTACTTGGGGGCGCTGAATATGGCTACACCTTC
CDR3 protein: CASSLLGGAEYGYTF

V gene: TRBV7-9
D gene: .
J gene: TRBJ2-3
clone size: .
CDR3 DNA: TGTGCCAGCAGCGACCTGGACAGAGAACTCACAGATACGCAGTATTTT
CDR3 protein: CASSDLDRELTDTQYF

V gene: TRBV6-6
D gene: .
J gene: TRBJ1-2
clone size: .
CDR3 DNA: TGTGCCAGCACTCATGGGGGGATTGAATGGGGCTACACCTTC
CDR3 protein: CASTHGGIEWGYTF

V gene: TRBV10-2
D gene: TRBD2
J gene: TRBJ2-5
clone size: .
CDR3 DNA: TGCGCCAGCAATCTAGCGGGGCTTCAAGAGACCCAGTACTTC
CDR3 protein: CASNLAGLQETQYF

V gene: TRBV12-3/TRBV12-4
D gene: TRBD1
J gene: TRBJ1-2
clone size: few
CDR3 DNA: TGTGCCAGTAGACCGACAGGGGTCGTCTATGGCTACACCTTC
CDR3 protein: CASRPTGVVYGYTF

V gene: TRBV7-7
D gene: TRBD1
J gene: TRBJ2-2
clone size: many
CDR3 DNA: TGTGCTAGCAGCCGGGACAGGGGATACACCGGGGAGCTGTTTTTT
CDR3 protein: CASSRDRGYTGELFF

V gene: TRBV20-1
D gene: TRBD2
J gene: TRBJ2-1
clone size: few
CDR3 DNA: TGCAGTGCTACTAGCGGGAGGGGCTACAATGAGCAGTTCTTC
CDR3 protein: CSATSGRGYNEQFF

V gene: TRBV4-1
D gene: .
J gene: TRBJ2-2
clone size: few
CDR3 DNA: TGCGCCAGCAGCCAAGATGGGGGATCGGCCGGGGAGCTGTTTTTT
CDR3 protein: CASSQDGGSAGELFF

V gene: TRBV6-5
D gene: .
J gene: TRBJ2-7
clone size: .
CDR3 DNA: TGTGCCAGCAGTTTCTATTCCGGTCAATCCTACGAGCAGTACTTC
CDR3 protein: CASSFYSGQSYEQYF